This T cell receptor beta chain was sequenced in a study of blood T cell repertoires in COVID-19 (dated by TCRdb to about 2020). Describing the broader study: Samples covering the acute and convalescent phases of COVID-19 were provided by collaborators in the United States, Italy and Spain. Deeply sampled blood TCRbeta repertoires from subjects exposed to, actively infected with, or recovered from COVID-19 were included in the dataset. Where available, HLA class I and class II types were taken from metadata supplied by the sample provider and were not determined by assay-based typing. Samples came from the ongoing ImmuneRACE study (first 160 participants) plus 1,254 subjects from 6 global collaborators. The prospective study material was composed of cDNA or gDNA derived from T cells, B-cell-depleted T cells, or PBMCs. The sample metadata nearly always contained a de-identified subject ID, COVID-19 status, age in years and sex. The repertoires were released in a freely available public database intended as a resource for research on the immune response to SARS-CoV-2. Broad study findings and their caveats: The quantity of clinical and demographic metadata differed by source and by participant and was supplied without curation.

CDR1 SNHLY and CDR2 FYNNEI were looked up in the germline V gene. Inclusive of the bounding cysteine and phenylalanine, the CDR3 is 13 residues long. The only DNA kept is the CDR3, 39 bases in frame from the first base. The trim is 10 bases for V and 1 base for J, with a gap of 13 bases between the germline ends. As to this clone: What this receptor recognizes is not known. No base-level quality is on record; no much larger clone is a single base apart.

Each collaborating institution followed its own protocols to collect whole blood in K2EDTA tubes. For TCRbeta analysis, collaborators shipped samples as frozen whole blood, isolated PBMCs, or DNA extracted from either of those sample types. The immunoSEQ Assay, a bias-controlled multiplex PCR, was used to amplify TCRbeta CDR3 regions from genomic DNA. On the study's bioinformatics: Nucleated cell counts per sample were estimated from amplification of reference gene primers within the assay. To quantify the absolute abundance of each unique TCRbeta CDR3 rearrangement, sequence reads were collapsed and filtered. For each sample, productive Simpson clonality was calculated as the square root of Simpson's diversity index across productive rearrangements. As stored in TCRdb, this immuneACCESS dataset retains in-frame rearrangements with V and J assigned. A fraction of the clones does not appear; measured against another copy, unresolved V genes explain less than half of the discrepancy, and the remainder lacks a known reason. That table gives V, J and clone size, and the DNA gave D and trimming. Present in this sample are just over 150,000 clones, roughly nine tenths of which were seen just once. The ten largest clones take up approximately 2.3% of the sample.

Sequencing was carried out using peripheral blood. The chain was built from TRBV2 and TRBJ2-5, with a tentative D gene TRBD1 over 5 matching bases. The source of this sequence is a woman in her sixties or seventies with acute or convalescent COVID-19. The sequence in DNA is TGTGCCACACGACGGACACTCCAAGAGACCCAGTACTTC. Its coded protein is CATRRTLQETQYF.